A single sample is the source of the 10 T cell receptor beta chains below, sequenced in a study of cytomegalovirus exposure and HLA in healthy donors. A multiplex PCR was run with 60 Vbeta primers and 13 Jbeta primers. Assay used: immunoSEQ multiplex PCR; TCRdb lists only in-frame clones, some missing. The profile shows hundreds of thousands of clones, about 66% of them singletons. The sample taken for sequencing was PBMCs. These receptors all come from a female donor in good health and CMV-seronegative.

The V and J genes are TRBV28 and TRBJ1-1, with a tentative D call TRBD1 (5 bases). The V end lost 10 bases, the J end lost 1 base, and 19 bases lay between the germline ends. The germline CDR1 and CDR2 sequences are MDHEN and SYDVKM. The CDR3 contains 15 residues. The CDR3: CAIVGGAQQNTEAFF. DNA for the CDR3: TGTGCCATCGTGGGAGGGGCACAACAGAACACTGAAGCTTTCTTT.

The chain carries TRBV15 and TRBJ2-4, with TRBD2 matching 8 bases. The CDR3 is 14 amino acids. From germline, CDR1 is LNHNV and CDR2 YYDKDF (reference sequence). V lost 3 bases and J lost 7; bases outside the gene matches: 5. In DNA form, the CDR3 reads TGTGCCACCAGCAGCCCCGGGAGGGAGAACATTCAGTACTTC. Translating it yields CATSSPGRENIQYF.

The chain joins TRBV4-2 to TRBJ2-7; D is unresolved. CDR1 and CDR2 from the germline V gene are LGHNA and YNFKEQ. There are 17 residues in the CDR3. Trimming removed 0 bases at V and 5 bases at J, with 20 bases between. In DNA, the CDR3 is TGTGCCAGCAGCCAAGATAAGGCGGCGGTATACACCAACGAGCAGTACTTC. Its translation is CASSQDKAAVYTNEQYF.

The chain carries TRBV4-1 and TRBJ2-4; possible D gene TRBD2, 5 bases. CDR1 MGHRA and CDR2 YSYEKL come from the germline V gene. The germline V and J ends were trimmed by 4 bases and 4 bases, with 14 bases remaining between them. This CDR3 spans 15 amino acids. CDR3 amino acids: CASSRLIGGKNIQYF. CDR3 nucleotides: TGCGCCAGCAGCCGTCTTATTGGCGGGAAAAACATTCAGTACTTC.

Here the CDR3 reads CASSLTKIRTSGYEQYF. In DNA, the CDR3 is TGTGCCAGCAGCTTAACTAAAATACGGACTAGCGGCTACGAGCAGTACTTC. The rearrangement links TRBV13 to TRBJ2-7, with 10 bases matching TRBD2. CDR1 is PRHDT and CDR2 is FYEKMQ in the germline V gene (reference sequence). CDR3 size: 17 residues. Trimming took 2 bases from V and 3 from J; bases not matched to a gene: 10.

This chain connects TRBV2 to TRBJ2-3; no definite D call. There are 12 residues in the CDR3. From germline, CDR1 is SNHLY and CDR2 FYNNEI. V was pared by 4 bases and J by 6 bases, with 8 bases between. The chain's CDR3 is CASSVELDTQYF. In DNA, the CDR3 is TGTGCCAGCAGTGTGGAGTTGGATACGCAGTATTTT.

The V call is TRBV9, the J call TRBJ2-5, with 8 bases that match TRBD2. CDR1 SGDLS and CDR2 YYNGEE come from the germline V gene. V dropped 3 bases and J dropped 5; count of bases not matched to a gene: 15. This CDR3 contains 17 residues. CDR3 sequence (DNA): TGTGCCAGCAGCGGCCCGAGGGCGGGAGGCCACAAGGAGACCCAGTACTTC. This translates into CASSGPRAGGHKETQYF. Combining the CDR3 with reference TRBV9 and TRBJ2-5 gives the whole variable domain DSGVTQTPKHLITATGQRVTLRCSPRSGDLSVYWYQQSLDQGLQFLIQYYNGEERAKGNILERFSAQQFPDLHSELNLSSLELGDSALYFCASSGPRAGGHKETQYFGPGTRLLVL.

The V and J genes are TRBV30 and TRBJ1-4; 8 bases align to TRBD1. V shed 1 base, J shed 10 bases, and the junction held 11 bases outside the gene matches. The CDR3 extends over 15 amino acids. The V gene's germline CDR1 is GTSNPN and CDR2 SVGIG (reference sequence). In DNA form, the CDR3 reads TGTGCCTGGAGTGATGGACAGGGATGGACTGGAAAACTGTTTTTT. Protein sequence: CAWSDGQGWTGKLFF.

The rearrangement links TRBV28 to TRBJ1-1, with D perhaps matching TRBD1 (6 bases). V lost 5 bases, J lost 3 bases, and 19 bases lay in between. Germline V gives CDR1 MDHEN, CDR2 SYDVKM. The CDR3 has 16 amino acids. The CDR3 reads CASSDWGGARDTEAFF. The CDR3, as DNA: TGTGCCAGCAGTGATTGGGGGGGCGCTCGGGACACTGAAGCTTTCTTT.

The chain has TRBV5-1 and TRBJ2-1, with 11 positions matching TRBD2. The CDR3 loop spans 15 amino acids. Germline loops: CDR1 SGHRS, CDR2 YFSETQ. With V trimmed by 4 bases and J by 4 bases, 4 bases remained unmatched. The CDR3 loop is CASSPRTSGYNEQFF. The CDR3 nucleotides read TGCGCCAGCAGCCCCAGGACTAGCGGGTACAATGAGCAGTTCTTC.